Presented here are 10 T cell receptor beta chains from one specimen sequenced in a study of blood T cell repertoires in COVID-19. Measured with immunoSEQ multiplex PCR; TCRdb has only the in-frame clones, and not every one. The table lists about 340,000 clones, 75% to 90% of them singletons. The sequenced sample consisted of peripheral blood. These receptors were collected from a woman aged 55 to 70 with COVID-19, enrolled during active disease.

The chain employs TRBV18 and TRBJ2-7; a weak D match, TRBD1 (6 bases). Trimming removed 8 bases from V and 5 bases from J, with 16 bases in between. This CDR3 is built from 13 residues. Germline CDR1 and CDR2: KGHSH and LQKENI. The CDR3 DNA sequence: TGTGCCAGCCGTGTTGGGGGCAGTGACGAGCAGTACTTC. Its translation: CASRVGGSDEQYF.

V gene TRBV21-1 combines with J gene TRBJ2-5; the table's TRBD2 call for D was not verified on the DNA. TRBV21-1 is recorded as a pseudogene. The CDR3 is 21 residues long. The CDR3 region is CASSKGLLAVYPRTNQETQYF. In DNA, the CDR3 is TGTGCCAGCAGCAAAGGATTACTAGCGGTCTATCCGAGGACTAACCAAGAGACCCAGTACTTC.

The rearrangement links TRBV9 to TRBJ1-1; 10 nucleotides match TRBD1. Per germline, CDR1 SGDLS and CDR2 YYNGEE. Germline trimming cut 4 bases from V and 10 bases from J; bases unmatched to any gene: 10. The CDR3 extends over 14 amino acids. CDR3 residues: CASSPQDRQGAAFF. CDR3 DNA: TGTGCCAGCAGCCCCCAAGACCGACAGGGGGCAGCTTTCTTT.

The rearrangement links TRBV7-2 to TRBJ1-1; possibly TRBD1 for D (6 bases). Germline-derived CDR1 and CDR2 are SGHTA and FQGNSA. V was cut by 5 bases and J by 7 bases, with 23 bases left in between. The CDR3 has 16 residues. The CDR3 DNA sequence: TGTGCCAGCAGCCCGATCCGACAGGCTCATGCGCGTGAAGCTTTCTTT. Translating it yields CASSPIRQAHAREAFF.

The chain combines TRBV19 with TRBJ2-3; weak D call: TRBD2 (6 bases). The V gene's germline CDR1 is LNHDA and CDR2 SQIVND (reference sequence). The CDR3 has 14 residues. V dropped 2 bases and J dropped 4 bases, with 10 bases sitting between them. The DNA for the CDR3 is TGTGCCAGTAGTATAACGGGGGAGGCAGATACGCAGTATTTT. Translation gives CASSITGEADTQYF.

The genes are TRBV5-4 and TRBJ2-7; D perhaps matches TRBD2 (5 bases). Per germline, CDR1 SGHNT and CDR2 YYREEE (reference sequence). There are 19 residues in the CDR3. The V end was cut by 0 bases, the J end by 3 bases, with 25 bases between. Written as DNA, the CDR3 is TGTGCCAGCAGCTTGGTCTCTCACTACACGGAACAGCGGCGCTACGAGCAGTACTTC. It is translated as CASSLVSHYTEQRRYEQYF.

The V and J genes are TRBV29-1 and TRBJ1-2; 10 nucleotides match TRBD1. The V gene end was trimmed by 7 bases and the J gene end by 5 bases; junction bases not matched to a gene: 7. Germline V lookup: CDR1 SQVTM, CDR2 ANQGSEA. The CDR3 spans 13 residues. The CDR3 sequence: CSAGQGDNYGYTF. CDR3 DNA: TGCAGCGCTGGACAGGGGGATAATTATGGCTACACCTTC.

The chain carries TRBV6-5 and TRBJ1-2; the D is unclear. CDR1 and CDR2 (germline): MNHEY, SVGAGI. V lost 4 bases, J lost 1 base, and 4 bases lay in between. The CDR3 runs 12 residues. The CDR3 here is CASSSGNYGYTF. CDR3 in DNA: TGTGCCAGCAGTTCCGGTAACTATGGCTACACCTTC.

This clone was counted only a few times. The chain is built from TRBV9 and TRBJ2-3; a possible D gene is TRBD2 (5 bases). The V end was cut by 3 bases, the J end by 6 bases, with 11 bases between. CDR1 SGDLS and CDR2 YYNGEE come from the germline V gene. This CDR3 contains 13 residues. Written as DNA, the CDR3 is TGTGCCAGCAGCGAGAGTAGCGAGGATACGCAGTATTTT. It specifies CASSESSEDTQYF. Variable domain in full (rest from reference TRBV9 and TRBJ2-3): DSGVTQTPKHLITATGQRVTLRCSPRSGDLSVYWYQQSLDQGLQFLIQYYNGEERAKGNILERFSAQQFPDLHSELNLSSLELGDSALYFCASSESSEDTQYFGPGTRLTVL.

The rearrangement uses TRBV11-2 and TRBJ2-2, with a possible D match to TRBD2 (5 bases). Germline CDR1 and CDR2: SGHAT and FQNNGV. The ends were cut back, 0 bases at V and 6 bases at J, with 11 bases in the middle. The CDR3 is 15 residues long. CDR3 region: CASSLELGSPGELFF. CDR3 coding DNA: TGTGCCAGCAGCTTAGAACTGGGGAGTCCCGGGGAGCTGTTTTTT.